Each of the 17 T cell receptor beta chains below was sequenced from the same sample in a study of blood T cell repertoires in COVID-19. The table came from immunoSEQ multiplex PCR; TCRdb's copy has only in-frame clones and leaves some out. Altogether 70,000 or so clones are present, around nine tenths being singletons, with the ten largest covering roughly 8%. The sample comprised peripheral blood. Receptor source: a human donor in a cohort sampled during active COVID-19.

The V gene is TRBV2, the J gene TRBJ1-1; TRBD1 agrees at 9 bases. Germline V gene lookup returns CDR1 SNHLY and CDR2 FYNNEI. V lost 5 bases and J lost 8; bases outside the gene matches: 9. The CDR3 sequence is 14 residues long. CDR3 sequence reads: CASSSGQGTGEAFF. CDR3 sequence (DNA): TGTGCCAGCAGTTCCGGACAGGGGACAGGAGAAGCTTTCTTT. The full variable domain, completed using reference TRBV2 and TRBJ1-1, is EPEVTQTPSHQVTQMGQEVILRCVPISNHLYFYWYRQILGQKVEFLVSFYNNEISEKSEIFDDQFSVERPDGSNFTLKIRSTKLEDSAMYFCASSSGQGTGEAFFGQGTRLTVV.

This clone was seen a few times. The genes are TRBV7-2 and TRBJ2-2; a weak D match, TRBD2 (5 bases). Trimming stripped 3 bases from V and 6 bases from J, with 11 bases between. The CDR3 runs to 14 residues. Per the germline V gene, CDR1 is SGHTA and CDR2 is FQGNSA. The CDR3 spells CASSFSREPGELFF. The CDR3 bases are TGTGCCAGCAGCTTTTCGAGGGAGCCCGGGGAGCTGTTTTTT.

This clone has only one observation. J is TRBJ1-6 and V is TRBV7-3; TRBD1 matches 9 bases. V trimming: 6 bases; J trimming: 8 bases; junction bases outside the gene matches: 8. Germline V gene lookup returns CDR1 SGHTA and CDR2 FQGTGA. The CDR3 runs to 15 residues. CDR3 DNA: TGTGCCAGCAGTACAACCGGGACAGGGTATTCACCCCTCCACTTT. Its translation: CASSTTGTGYSPLHF.

The rearrangement uses TRBV11-2 and TRBJ2-3; 7 positions match TRBD2. The CDR3 length is 17 residues. Germline trimming cut 5 bases from V and 3 bases from J; bases unmatched to any gene: 14. Germline assignment: CDR1 SGHAT and CDR2 FQNNGV. CDR3 loop: CASSLHPRGGKTDTQYF. For the CDR3, the DNA is TGTGCCAGCAGCCTCCACCCTAGGGGAGGGAAGACAGATACGCAGTATTTT. Filled out from reference TRBV11-2 and TRBJ2-3, the complete variable domain reads EAGVAQSPRYKIIEKRQSVAFWCNPISGHATLYWYQQILGQGPKLLIQFQNNGVVDDSQLPKDRFSAERLKGVDSTLKIQPAKLEDSAVYLCASSLHPRGGKTDTQYFGPGTRLTVL.

V and J are TRBV9 and TRBJ1-5, with D unresolved. The CDR3 is 14 residues long. Per germline, CDR1 SGDLS and CDR2 YYNGEE. V lost 5 bases and J lost 6, with 15 bases in between. CDR3 coding DNA: TGTGCCAGCAGTAACCAGGACTCTGTTCAGCCCCAGCATTTT. Protein sequence: CASSNQDSVQPQHF.

The chain has TRBV28 and TRBJ1-5; 10 bases map to TRBD1. After removal of 6 bases from V and 0 bases from J, the junction contained 11 bases not matched to a gene. Germline V lookup: CDR1 MDHEN, CDR2 SYDVKM. This CDR3 is built from 18 residues. The CDR3 DNA follows: TGTGCCAGCAGCGACCGGGACAGGGGATTTCATAGCAATCAGCCCCAGCATTTT. Its protein is CASSDRDRGFHSNQPQHF. Supplemented by reference TRBV28 and TRBJ1-5, the full variable domain reads DVKVTQSSRYLVKRTGEKVFLECVQDMDHENMFWYRQDPGLGLRLIYFSYDVKMKEKGDIPEGYSVSREKKERFSLILESASTNQTSMYLCASSDRDRGFHSNQPQHFGDGTRLSIL.

The CDR3 DNA is TGTGCCAGCTCACCGGTCCCGGGACAGGGCAACTATGGCTACACCTTC. Amino acids: CASSPVPGQGNYGYTF. The chain employs TRBV18 and TRBJ1-2; TRBD1 aligns across 9 bases. With V trimmed by 3 bases and J by 2 bases, 7 bases remained unmatched. There are 16 residues in the CDR3. Germline V gives CDR1 KGHSH, CDR2 LQKENI.

The rearrangement uses TRBV6-5 and TRBJ2-7, with D possibly being TRBD2 (6 bases). CDR3 length equals 15 residues. Per germline, CDR1 MNHEY and CDR2 SVGAGI. V dropped 2 bases and J dropped 1 base, with 12 bases sitting between them. CDR3 residues: CASSYGRRMSYEQYF. CDR3 nucleotide sequence: TGTGCCAGCAGTTACGGGAGGCGGATGTCCTACGAGCAGTACTTC.

V is TRBV11-2 and J is TRBJ2-7, with unresolved D. Trimming removed 0 bases at V and 5 bases at J, with 5 bases between. Germline V CDR1 and CDR2: SGHAT, FQNNGV. The CDR3 covers 12 residues. CDR3 bases: TGTGCCAGCAGCTTAGATCTAGACGAGCAGTACTTC. Its translation: CASSLDLDEQYF.

This clone was counted between two and nine times. This chain joins TRBV28 and TRBJ1-2; 7 bases are a match to TRBD1. CDR1 is MDHEN and CDR2 is SYDVKM in the germline V gene. V was clipped by 7 bases and J by 6 bases; unmatched bases: 11. The CDR3 runs to 14 residues. The CDR3 region is CASTIGQAKDGYTF. The CDR3 nucleotides are TGTGCCAGCACCATAGGACAGGCCAAGGATGGCTACACCTTC.

The chain links TRBV7-3 to TRBJ1-2; D remains unclear. The ends were cut back, 5 bases at V and 4 bases at J, with 8 bases in the middle. The CDR3 loop spans 12 amino acids. Germline CDR1 SGHTA, CDR2 FQGTGA. CDR3 bases: TGTGCCAGCAGCCAAGACATCTATGGCTACACCTTC. It codes for CASSQDIYGYTF. Drawing the rest from reference TRBV7-3 and TRBJ1-2, the complete variable domain is GAGVSQTPSNKVTEKGKYVELRCDPISGHTALYWYRQSLGQGPEFLIYFQGTGAADDSGLPNDRFFAVRPEGSVSTLKIQRTERGDSAVYLCASSQDIYGYTFGSGTRLTVV.

This clone was seen just once. CDR3 DNA sequence: TGCGCCAGCAGCCAAGGACTTGGGGCGGCCAAGTCCGAAGCTTTCTTT. Translation: CASSQGLGAAKSEAFF. The chain employs TRBV4-1 and TRBJ1-1; possibly TRBD1 for D (5 bases). Per the germline V gene, CDR1 is MGHRA and CDR2 is YSYEKL. The V gene lost 1 base and the J gene lost 8 bases, with 20 bases spanning the gap. The CDR3 consists of 16 residues.

The chain has TRBV11-2 and TRBJ1-3; D not resolved. The V and J ends lost 5 bases and 0 bases respectively, with 23 bases between them. CDR3 length: 19 residues. CDR1 is SGHAT, CDR2 FQNNGV, per germline. CDR3 in amino acids: CASSPIKGRPSNSGNTIYF. The CDR3 DNA reads as TGTGCCAGCAGCCCCATAAAAGGCAGGCCTTCAAACTCTGGAAACACCATATATTTT.

The chain combines TRBV28 with TRBJ1-2, with 10 bases identical to TRBD1. With 6 bases clipped from V and 5 bases from J, the junction kept 9 bases outside the gene matches. The germline gives CDR1 MDHEN, CDR2 SYDVKM. CDR3 length: 15 amino acids. In nucleotides, the CDR3 is TGTGCCAGCAGAGAGACCGGGACAGGGGTTTATGGCTACACCTTC. It is translated as CASRETGTGVYGYTF.

This chain connects TRBV12-5 to TRBJ1-2; D remains ambiguous. Germline-derived CDR1 and CDR2 are LGHNT and FRNRAP. V dropped 7 bases and J dropped 4 bases, with 13 bases sitting between them. The CDR3 spans 13 residues. Here the CDR3 reads CASADLSSYGYTF. CDR3 DNA: TGTGCTAGTGCCGATCTCTCCAGCTATGGCTACACCTTC.

Only a few counts were recorded for this clone. This chain connects TRBV7-9 to TRBJ1-4; D not certain. V gave up 4 bases and J gave up 3 bases, with 15 bases separating them. This CDR3 is 16 amino acids long. The germline CDR1 and CDR2 sequences are SEHNR and FQNEAQ (reference sequence). CDR3 DNA sequence: TGTGCCAGCAGCTCTATGGAGGGTACGGCTAATGAAAAACTGTTTTTT. Translated, it gives CASSSMEGTANEKLFF.

The chain carries TRBV4-2 and TRBJ1-2; 7 bases agree with TRBD1. Germline lookup yields CDR1 LGHNA and CDR2 YNFKEQ. The CDR3 runs 15 residues. With 1 base clipped from V and 0 bases from J, the junction kept 2 bases outside the gene matches. In DNA form, the CDR3 reads TGTGCCAGCAGCCAAGGACAGGGAGCTAACTATGGCTACACCTTC. It encodes CASSQGQGANYGYTF.